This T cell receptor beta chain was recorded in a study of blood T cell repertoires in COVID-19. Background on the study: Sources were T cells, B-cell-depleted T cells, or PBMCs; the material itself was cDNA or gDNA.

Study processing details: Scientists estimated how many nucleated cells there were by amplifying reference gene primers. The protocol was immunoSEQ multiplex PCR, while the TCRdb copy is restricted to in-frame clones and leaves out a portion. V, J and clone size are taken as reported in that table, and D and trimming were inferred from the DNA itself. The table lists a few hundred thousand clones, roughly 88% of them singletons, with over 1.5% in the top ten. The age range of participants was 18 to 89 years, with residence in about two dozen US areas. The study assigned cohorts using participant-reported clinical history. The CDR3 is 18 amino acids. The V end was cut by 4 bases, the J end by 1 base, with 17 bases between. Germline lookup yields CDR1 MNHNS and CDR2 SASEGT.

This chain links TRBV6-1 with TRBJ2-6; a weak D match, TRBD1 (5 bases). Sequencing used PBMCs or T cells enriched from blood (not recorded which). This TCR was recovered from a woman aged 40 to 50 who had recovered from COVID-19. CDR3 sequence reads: CASSGREFRSSGANVLTF. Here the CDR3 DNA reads TGTGCCAGCAGTGGCAGGGAATTCCGCTCTTCTGGGGCCAACGTCCTGACTTTC.